The next 20 T cell receptor beta chains were all read from a single sample in a study of response to subunit inactivated influenza vaccine. TCRdb recomputed calls from the RT-PCR reads with MiXCR, one row per CDR3 protein. The table has 550,000 to 800,000 distinct CDR3 sequences, roughly 14% seen once. This specimen consisted of PBMCs from blood, obtained 14 days before vaccination. The receptors shown here come from a man aged 45-60 years who received an inactivated influenza vaccine.

In its sample, this clonotype was seen many times. This sequence joins TRBV5-1 and TRBJ1-1, with a tentative D call TRBD1 (5 bases). The V gene's germline CDR1 is SGHRS and CDR2 YFSETQ. Trimming stripped 7 bases from V and 5 bases from J, with 18 bases between. The CDR3 length is 14 residues. This chain's CDR3 is CASRRGGVGTEAFF. CDR3 coding DNA: TGCGCCAGCCGCCGGGGCGGGGTGGGGACTGAAGCTTTCTTT.

This clonotype was seen more than once but under ten times. The genes are TRBV20-1 and TRBJ1-4, with TRBD1 matching 8 bases. The CDR3 spans 13 residues. V was clipped by 6 bases and J by 1 base; unmatched bases: 1. Germline CDR1 is DFQATT and CDR2 is SNEGSKA (reference sequence). The CDR3 DNA reads TGCAGTGCCGGACAGGGAACTAATGAAAAACTGTTTTTT. Translated, it gives CSAGQGTNEKLFF.

This clonotype was counted ten times or more. The V and J genes are TRBV19 and TRBJ1-1, with D unclear. Trimming shortened V by 2 bases and J by 7 bases, and 11 bases separated the two germline ends. This CDR3 comprises 13 residues. Per germline, CDR1 LNHDA and CDR2 SQIVND (reference sequence). In nucleotides, the CDR3 is TGTGCCAGTAGTATATACATCCCCAATGAAGCTTTCTTT. This sequence encodes CASSIYIPNEAFF.

This clonotype was counted at least ten times. The chain has TRBV28 and TRBJ2-7, with 10 bases matching TRBD1. V gave up 3 bases and J gave up 2 bases; unmatched junction bases: 4. The CDR3 runs 15 residues. CDR1 and CDR2 from the germline V gene are MDHEN and SYDVKM. The CDR3 sequence: CASSFGDRGTYEQYF. The DNA of the CDR3 is TGTGCCAGCAGTTTTGGGGACAGGGGCACCTACGAGCAGTACTTC.

The chain's CDR3 is CASSGRQGQGETQYF. CDR3 in DNA: TGTGCCAGCAGTGGTCGACAGGGGCAGGGAGAGACCCAGTACTTC. This chain joins TRBV25-1 and TRBJ2-5; 8 nucleotides agree with TRBD1. After removal of 4 bases from V and 4 bases from J, the junction contained 8 bases not matched to a gene. This CDR3 is built from 15 residues. Germline lookup yields CDR1 MGHDK and CDR2 SYGVNS. Complete variable domain (other parts from reference TRBV25-1 and TRBJ2-5): EADIYQTPRYLVIGTGKKITLECSQTMGHDKMYWYQQDPGMELHLIHYSYGVNSTEKGDLSSESTVSRIRTEHFPLTLESARPSHTSQYLCASSGRQGQGETQYFGPGTRLLVL.

The J gene is TRBJ2-7, the V gene TRBV11-1, with D tentatively TRBD1 (5 bases). Germline loops: CDR1 SGHAT, CDR2 FQDESV (reference sequence). The V end was cut by 2 bases, the J end by 2 bases, with 16 bases between. The CDR3 is 16 amino acids. The CDR3 DNA is TGTGCCAGCAGCTTAAGATGGGGCAGAGATGCCTACGAGCAGTACTTC. Translated, it gives CASSLRWGRDAYEQYF. The entire variable domain, with the rest obtained from reference TRBV11-1 and TRBJ2-7, is as follows: EAEVAQSPRYKITEKSQAVAFWCDPISGHATLYWYRQILGQGPELLVQFQDESVVDDSQLPKDRFSAERLKGVDSTLKIQPAELGDSAMYLCASSLRWGRDAYEQYFGPGTRLTVT.

This clonotype came up a few times. The V call is TRBV29-1, the J call TRBJ2-1; D may match TRBD1 or TRBD2 (5 bases each). V lost 8 bases and J 3 bases, leaving 20 bases between the germline ends. CDR3 length: 15 residues. CDR1 SQVTM and CDR2 ANQGSEA come from the germline V gene. CDR3 sequence (DNA): TGCAGCCTTTCCCAGCGGACACTAGTCTACAATGAGCAGTTCTTC. Protein sequence: CSLSQRTLVYNEQFF.

V gene TRBV29-1 combines with J gene TRBJ2-2, with D perhaps TRBD1 or TRBD2 (5 bases each). CDR1 SQVTM and CDR2 ANQGSEA come from the germline V gene. The CDR3 is 13 amino acids. V was pared by 5 bases and J by 3 bases, with 10 bases between. The CDR3 here is CSVIGGDTGELFF. CDR3 in DNA: TGCAGCGTTATTGGGGGAGACACCGGGGAGCTGTTTTTT.

In regard to this clonotype: The conserved phenylalanine or tryptophan is not found at the CDR3 terminus, so this likely reflects a read error. This chain links TRBV28 with TRBJ2-7; D is uncertain. V lost 1 base to trimming and J lost 3 bases, with 1 base between them. This CDR3 region has 11 residues. Germline lookup yields CDR1 MDHEN and CDR2 SYDVKM. This CDR3 reads CASSLYYEQYS. DNA for the CDR3: TGTGCCAGCAGTTTATACTACGAGCAGTACTCC.

The chain links TRBV6-1 to TRBJ1-1, with no clear D. The length of the CDR3 is 14 residues. The V gene lost 6 bases and the J gene lost 4 bases, with 15 bases spanning the gap. Germline V gene lookup returns CDR1 MNHNS and CDR2 SASEGT. CDR3 coding DNA: TGTGCCAGCAGACAAGACGTCGGGGTCACTGAAGCTTTCTTT. It translates to CASRQDVGVTEAFF.

With regard to this clonotype: Its ends do not fully match the called genes, so a read error is possible. The gene calls are TRBV6-1 and TRBJ2-1; possible D gene TRBD1, 6 bases. CDR3 length equals 16 residues. Germline CDR1 MNHNS, CDR2 SASEGT. The CDR3 reads CASSEGPGGSYNEQLF. The DNA for the CDR3 is TGTGCCAGCAGTGAAGGTCCTGGGGGCTCCTACAATGAGCAGCTCTTC.

This clonotype has just a few counts. The chain recombines TRBV29-1 with TRBJ2-2, with D uncertain. The V gene lost 5 bases and the J gene lost 2 bases, with 9 bases spanning the gap. The CDR3 runs 13 residues. CDR1 SQVTM and CDR2 ANQGSEA come from the germline V gene. The DNA of the CDR3 is TGCAGCGTTATCGACGGTAACACCGGGGAGCTGTTTTTT. This gives the protein CSVIDGNTGELFF.

The chain carries TRBV5-1 and TRBJ2-5; D is possibly TRBD2 (5 bases). This CDR3 region has 15 residues. The germline gives CDR1 SGHRS, CDR2 YFSETQ. Trimming took 5 bases from V and 1 from J, leaving 15 bases between them. The CDR3 reads CASRNGPSGQETQYF. The CDR3 coding sequence is TGCGCCAGCAGAAATGGCCCCAGCGGCCAAGAGACCCAGTACTTC.

The V call is TRBV5-1, the J call TRBJ2-5; possible D gene TRBD1, 5 bases. The CDR3 has 14 residues. V was shortened by 3 bases and J by 1 base, with 10 bases between the two germline ends. Germline CDR1 is SGHRS and CDR2 is YFSETQ. CDR3 nucleotide sequence: TGCGCCAGCAGCTATTCAGGGCGCCAAGAGACCCAGTACTTC. This codes for CASSYSGRQETQYF.

This clonotype was detected a few times. The genes are TRBV7-2 and TRBJ2-2; D perhaps matches TRBD2 (7 bases). CDR1 SGHTA and CDR2 FQGNSA come from the germline V gene. This CDR3 spans 14 amino acids. V lost 3 bases and J lost 7, with 12 bases in between. DNA for the CDR3: TGTGCCAGCAGCTTCCACAGGGAGGGCGGGGAGCTGTTTTTT. Protein: CASSFHREGGELFF.

The V and J genes are TRBV12-3 or TRBV12-4 and TRBJ2-3, with 9 bases that match TRBD1. Trimming took 3 bases from V and 6 from J; bases not matched to a gene: 4. This CDR3 comprises 14 residues. The CDR3 sequence is CASSFRQGGDTQYF. The CDR3 DNA reads TGTGCCAGCAGTTTTCGACAGGGGGGCGATACGCAGTATTTT.

This chain uses TRBV27 with TRBJ2-3; 7 bases match TRBD1. This CDR3 spans 17 amino acids. The germline V gene encodes CDR1 MNHEY and CDR2 SMNVEV (reference sequence). Trimming took 4 bases from V and 0 from J; bases not matched to a gene: 10. CDR3 sequence reads: CASSSPGQAPSTDTQYF. The CDR3, as DNA: TGTGCCAGCAGTTCTCCTGGACAGGCTCCTAGCACAGATACGCAGTATTTT.

This clonotype was observed a few times. The chain joins TRBV5-3 to TRBJ2-1; perhaps D is TRBD1 or TRBD2 (5 bases each). TRBV5-3 is classed as an ORF, of uncertain function. The CDR3 is made up of 17 amino acids. Trimming left V 8 bases short and J 10 bases short, with 31 bases between. The CDR3: CASLPGPILPPSGEQFF. DNA of the CDR3: TGTGCCAGTTTACCAGGGCCCATTCTTCCCCCCAGCGGCGAGCAGTTCTTC.

There are a few counts of this clonotype. The J gene is TRBJ2-1, the V gene TRBV5-1, with TRBD1 matching 12 bases. Trimming at V came to 4 bases and at J to 7 bases, leaving 18 bases not matched to a gene. Germline V gene data show CDR1 as SGHRS and CDR2 as YFSETQ. The CDR3 is 19 residues long. The CDR3 DNA sequence: TGCGCCAGCAGCAAGGGACAGGGGGCTTACTATGACGGTAGGAATGAGCAGTTCTTC. Its protein is CASSKGQGAYYDGRNEQFF.

Note on this clonotype: The junction shows a germline mismatch at one end, possibly a read error. The J gene is TRBJ2-7, the V gene TRBV5-1, with 7 bases aligning to TRBD2. This CDR3 is 16 amino acids long. The germline V gene encodes CDR1 SGHRS and CDR2 YFSETQ. The CDR3 DNA reads as TGCGCCAGCAGCTTGGAGGGGCGGGACTACTCCTACGAGCAGTGCTTC. Its translation: CASSLEGRDYSYEQCF.